These T cell receptor beta chains were read from a single sample in a study of T cells in Graves' hyperthyroidism and ophthalmopathy. One entry per CDR3 protein results from TCRdb running MiXCR on the multiplex PCR reads. The data show about 560,000 distinct CDR3 sequences, over 15% seen once. Sequences were obtained from blood. The source is a woman younger than 35 with Graves' hyperthyroidism. CDR3s include the opening cysteine and the closing phenylalanine or tryptophan. Fields, in order: D gene, clone size, V gene, J gene, CDR3 DNA, CDR3 protein. A D gene is named only where the DNA matches it firmly. Where a row states a size, it is once, few, many or the class of an expanded clone; other rows omit it.

-	many	TRBV6-1	TRBJ2-7	TGTGCCAGCAGCAGACTAGATGGGGGTTACGAGCAGTACTTC	CASSRLDGGYEQYF
-	many	TRBV27	TRBJ2-7	TGTGCCAGCAGTCAACTGGCCGGGACATGGCAACAGGCGCAGTACTTC	CASSQLAGTWQQAQYF
-	-	TRBV6-5	TRBJ1-4	TGTGCCAGCAGTTACTCCCGTTCCCAAAGTTTTAATGAAAAACTGTTTTTT	CASSYSRSQSFNEKLFF
-	few	TRBV5-1	TRBJ2-5	TGCGCCAGCAGTGTTCGACAAGAGACCCAGTACTTC	CASSVRQETQYF
TRBD1	many	TRBV12-3/TRBV12-4	TRBJ1-1	TGTGCCAGCAGGACGGACAGGGTGAACACTGAAGCTTTCTTT	CASRTDRVNTEAFF
TRBD1	many	TRBV7-9	TRBJ1-2	TGTGCCAGCAGTCACAGACAGGGGGCTAACTATGGCTACACCTTC	CASSHRQGANYGYTF
TRBD2	many	TRBV6-1	TRBJ2-1	TGTGCCAGCAGTGACCGTGGACTAGCGGGAGAAAGGAGCTCCTACAATGAGCAGTTCTTC	CASSDRGLAGERSSYNEQFF
-	many	TRBV2	TRBJ1-5	TGTGCCAGCAGTAGGACACTCCTCGGGAGCAATCAGCCCCAGCATTTT	CASSRTLLGSNQPQHF
-	many	TRBV27	TRBJ2-7	TGTGCCAGCAGTTCCCGGGCTAGCTACGAGCAGTACTTC	CASSSRASYEQYF
-	-	TRBV6-2/TRBV6-3	TRBJ2-7	TGTGCCAGCAGTTACCATCGAAGGGCCAGACCCTACGAGCAGTACTTC	CASSYHRRARPYEQYF
TRBD1	-	TRBV29-1	TRBJ2-7	TGCAGCGGATCCAGGGGGCAGGACGAGCAGTACTTC	CSGSRGQDEQYF
-	few	TRBV30	TRBJ1-3	TGTGCCTGGAGTGTACACTCTGGAAACACCATATATTTT	CAWSVHSGNTIYF
TRBD1	many	TRBV18	TRBJ1-2	TGTGCCAGCTCACTCACAGGGGACCATGGCTACACCTTC	CASSLTGDHGYTF
-	-	TRBV24-1	TRBJ1-2	TGTGCCACCAGTGAGCCTGGTCACTATGGCTACACCTTC	CATSEPGHYGYTF
TRBD1	few	TRBV20-1	TRBJ1-6	TGCAGTGCCCCTAGGACAGGGGCCTATAATTCACCCCTCCACTTT	CSAPRTGAYNSPLHF
-	many	TRBV7-9	TRBJ1-2	TGTGCCAGTTTTCCTGGCTACACCTTC	CASFPGYTF
TRBD1	many	TRBV6-1	TRBJ2-7	TGTGCCAGCGGGACAGGTCGTACCTCCTACGAGCAGTACTTC	CASGTGRTSYEQYF
TRBD2	many	TRBV2	TRBJ2-1	TGTGGTGGCGGGAGTTACGATGAGCAGTTCTTC	CGGGSYDEQFF
-	-	TRBV15	TRBJ1-1	TGTGCCACCAGCAGAGTCACTATGAACACTGAAGCTTTCTTT	CATSRVTMNTEAFF
TRBD1	few	TRBV6-1	TRBJ2-5	TGTGCCAGCAGTACCCGGGACAGGGTTATGGCCCAGTACTTC	CASSTRDRVMAQYF
-	many	TRBV6-5	TRBJ1-1	TGTGCCAGCAGTTACTCGGCAGGACCGAACACTGAAGCTTTCTTT	CASSYSAGPNTEAFF
TRBD1	many	TRBV12-3/TRBV12-4	TRBJ1-1	TGTGCCAGCACCTCCGGGGGACAGCAGAACACTGAAGCTTTCTTT	CASTSGGQQNTEAFF
-	many	TRBV28	TRBJ2-7	TGTGCCAGCAGTTTAGTGGGTCTACCTAGCTCCTACGAGCAGTACTTC	CASSLVGLPSSYEQYF
-	-	TRBV5-1	TRBJ1-2	TGCGCCAGCGGGTCGGGGGTTTACTATGGCTACACCTTC	CASGSGVYYGYTF
-	-	TRBV12-3/TRBV12-4	TRBJ2-7	TGTGCCAGCAGTTTTCAAGGACCGAGCGAGCAGTACTTC	CASSFQGPSEQYF
TRBD1	many	TRBV12-3/TRBV12-4	TRBJ2-6	TGTGCCAGCAGGAGGGACAGGGTGATCTCCGGGGCCAACGTCCTGACTTTC	CASRRDRVISGANVLTF
TRBD1	many	TRBV30	TRBJ1-2	TGTGCCTGGAGAGGGACAGGGCAAAGGGACGGCTACACCTTC	CAWRGTGQRDGYTF
TRBD1	-	TRBV19	TRBJ1-1	TGTGCCAGTACCTTTTTGACAGGGGGCATTGGGGACACTGAAGCTTTCTTT	CASTFLTGGIGDTEAFF
-	-	TRBV7-2	TRBJ2-3	TGTGCCAGCAGCTCCTCGATAGCGGCCCGGTCAGATACGCAGTATTTT	CASSSSIAARSDTQYF
TRBD1	many	TRBV28	TRBJ2-7	TGTGCCAGCACAGGGGGCTTGTACGAGCAGTACTTC	CASTGGLYEQYF
-	-	TRBV7-2	TRBJ1-1	TGTGCCAGCAACCGGTGGGGGGGGAGGGACACTGAAGCTTTCTTT	CASNRWGGRDTEAFF
-	-	TRBV5-1	TRBJ2-1	TGCGCCAGCAGCTTGTGGGAGGGGGACAATGAGCAGTTCTTC	CASSLWEGDNEQFF
TRBD2	many	TRBV6-2/TRBV6-3	TRBJ2-1	TGTGCCAGCAGTTACTCGATACTCCAGCGGGGGGGCTGGTCCTACAATGAGCAGTTCTTC	CASSYSILQRGGWSYNEQFF
-	many	TRBV7-2	TRBJ1-5	TGTGCCAGCAGCTCTAGACCGGGTCAGCCCCAGCATTTT	CASSSRPGQPQHF
-	-	TRBV10-2	TRBJ2-2	TGCGCCAGCAGTGAGACTAGGGCGAACACCGGGGAGCTGTTTTTT	CASSETRANTGELFF
TRBD2	many	TRBV10-1	TRBJ2-2	TGTGCCAGCAGTGGCCTAGCGGGGCCGAACACCGGGGAGCTGTTTTTT	CASSGLAGPNTGELFF
TRBD2	-	TRBV20-1	TRBJ2-2	TGCAGTGTTCCTCGGGGGGGGCCCGGGGAGCTGTTTTTT	CSVPRGGPGELFF
-	-	TRBV20-1	TRBJ1-6	TGCAGTGCTAGAGATAGTAGGTCGGACTATAATTCACCCCTCCACTTT	CSARDSRSDYNSPLHF
-	many	TRBV12-3/TRBV12-4	TRBJ2-3	TGTGCCAGCAGTTTCGACAACCGCACAGATACGCAGTATTTT	CASSFDNRTDTQYF
-	many	TRBV7-8	TRBJ1-4	TGTGCCAGCACCTCACAGGGTAATGAAAAACTGTTTTTT	CASTSQGNEKLFF
-	many	TRBV7-2	TRBJ2-1	TGTGCCAGCAGCGGCCAGGTTAAAGGGGAGCAGTTCTTC	CASSGQVKGEQFF
-	-	TRBV27	TRBJ1-6	TGTGCCAGCACGATAGATGGACGAGCTTCACCCCTCCACTTT	CASTIDGRASPLHF
TRBD1	-	TRBV28	TRBJ1-5	TGTGCCAGCAGTTTATTGCCCGGGACAGGCCCGAGGCAGCCCCAGCATTTT	CASSLLPGTGPRQPQHF
TRBD2	few	TRBV12-3/TRBV12-4	TRBJ2-2	TGTGCCAGCAGTATACATAGCGGGAGGGCCGGTACCGGGGAGCTGTTTTTT	CASSIHSGRAGTGELFF
TRBD1	many	TRBV12-3/TRBV12-4	TRBJ2-1	TGTGCCAGCAGATATACCGGGACAGGCTACAATGAGCAGTTCTTC	CASRYTGTGYNEQFF
-	-	TRBV10-2	TRBJ1-1	TGCGCCTCCTCCCGGGTTTTTGACACTGAAGCTTTCTTT	CASSRVFDTEAFF
-	many	TRBV18	TRBJ2-5	TGTGCCAGCTCACCGTACCAGGTAGAGACCCAGTACTTC	CASSPYQVETQYF
-	-	TRBV3-1	TRBJ2-7	TGTGCCAGCAGCCAGGGCGACGAGCAGTACTTC	CASSQGDEQYF
TRBD1	many	TRBV5-1	TRBJ1-2	TGCGCCAGCAGCTTGGAGAACAGGGGGATCGGCTATGGCTACACCTTC	CASSLENRGIGYGYTF
-	-	TRBV6-5	TRBJ2-5	TGTGCCAGCAGTTACTGGGGGGGCCCGGGGAGACAAGAGACCCAGTACTTC	CASSYWGGPGRQETQYF
TRBD1	-	TRBV30	TRBJ2-3	TGTGCCTGGAGTCCGGGACAGGGGGCAGATACGCAGTATTTT	CAWSPGQGADTQYF
TRBD2	many	TRBV7-2	TRBJ2-1	TGTGCCAGCAGTTTAGTGGGGCGGGGGGGCCGGAATGAGCAGTTCTTC	CASSLVGRGGRNEQFF